The T cell receptor beta chain under discussion was sequenced for a study of early T cells in non-severe SARS-CoV-2 infection. Study results and limitations: CD4 and private specificities were missed by VDJdb matching, which favored anti-spike CD8 responses.

Trimming stripped 2 bases from V and 3 bases from J, with 6 bases between. CDR1 is MRHNA, CDR2 SNTAGT, per germline. This CDR3 is 13 amino acids long. This clonotype was picked up many times. Its antigen is unidentified. Unique molecular identifiers (one per individual cDNA molecule) were attached. TCRdb passed the 5' RACE reads through MiXCR, listing each CDR3 protein once. The sample records tens of thousands of distinct CDR3 sequences, 8.5% to 10% being singletons. This specimen was whole blood, taken at baseline. This receptor was identified in an adult who was a healthcare worker with PCR-confirmed SARS-CoV-2 infection or an uninfected control (not recorded which). The J gene is TRBJ2-3, the V gene TRBV6-4, with TRBD2 as a possible D gene (6 bases). CDR3 nucleotide sequence: TGTGCCAGCAGTGACGGGACTACAGATACGCAGTATTTT. This sequence encodes CASSDGTTDTQYF.